This TCR beta chain derives from a study of blood T cell repertoires in COVID-19. Study information: The samples span acute and convalescent COVID-19 from the United States, Italy and Spain. PBMCs, B-cell-depleted T cells, or T cells provided the cDNA or gDNA that made up the material.

This CDR3 contains 16 residues. Germline CDR1 and CDR2: SGHDT and YYEEEE. Germline trimming cut 4 bases from V and 5 bases from J; bases unmatched to any gene: 7. Study processing details: Amplification with reference gene primers provided the estimates of nucleated cell counts. The table came from immunoSEQ multiplex PCR; TCRdb's copy has only in-frame clones and leaves some out. Clone size and V and J calls were adopted from that table, with D and trimming inferred from the DNA. The sample has fewer than 180,000 clones, roughly 85% seen once; the top ten hold roughly 3.5%. The clonotype originates from an older man with acute or convalescent COVID-19. Sequencing was done on a sample of peripheral blood. V is TRBV5-6 and J is TRBJ2-5; 14 positions match TRBD2. CDR3 in amino acids: CASSRRLAGGQETQYF. CDR3 nucleotide sequence: TGTGCCAGCAGCAGAAGACTAGCGGGAGGGCAGGAGACCCAGTACTTC.